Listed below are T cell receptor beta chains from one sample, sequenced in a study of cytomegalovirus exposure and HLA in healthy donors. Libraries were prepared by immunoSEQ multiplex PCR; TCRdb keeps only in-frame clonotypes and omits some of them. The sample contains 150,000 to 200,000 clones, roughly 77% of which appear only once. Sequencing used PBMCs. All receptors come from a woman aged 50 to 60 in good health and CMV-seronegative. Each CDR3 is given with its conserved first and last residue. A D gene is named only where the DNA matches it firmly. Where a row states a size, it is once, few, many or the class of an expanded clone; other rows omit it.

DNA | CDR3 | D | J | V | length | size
TGCGCCAGCAGCTTCCACTTAGCGGGAGACGGCTACAATGAGCAGTTCTTC | CASSFHLAGDGYNEQFF | TRBD2 | TRBJ2-1 | TRBV4-3 | 17 | -
TGCGCCAGCAGGTACAGGGGGCGGTTCATGGTCCAAACTAATGAAAAACTGTTTTTT | CASRYRGRFMVQTNEKLFF | TRBD1 | TRBJ1-4 | TRBV10-1 | 19 | -
TGTGCCACCTCCTCTGCTCTAGCGGGAGGGCTCTACAATGAGCAGTTCTTC | CATSSALAGGLYNEQFF | TRBD2 | TRBJ2-1 | TRBV19 | 17 | once
TGTGCCAGCAGTTCTTCCTACGAGCAGTACTTC | CASSSSYEQYF | - | TRBJ2-7 | TRBV28 | 11 | -
TGTGCCAGCAGTTTACAGGGGTCCTCCTACGAGCAGTACTTC | CASSLQGSSYEQYF | - | TRBJ2-7 | TRBV28 | 14 | -
TGTGCCAGCAGTGAATACCCCCGGGACAGGGTCCCAGATACGCAGTATTTT | CASSEYPRDRVPDTQYF | TRBD1 | TRBJ2-3 | TRBV25-1 | 17 | -
TGTGCCAGCAGACCCGGACTAACCACAGATACGCAGTATTTT | CASRPGLTTDTQYF | - | TRBJ2-3 | TRBV21-1 | 14 | once
TGCGCCAGCACCGTAGCGGGGACGTCTTACAATGAGCAGTTCTTC | CASTVAGTSYNEQFF | TRBD2 | TRBJ2-1 | TRBV5-1 | 15 | -
TGTGCCAGCAGCCCCGGTCAACTCTCTAGCACAGATACGCAGTATTTT | CASSPGQLSSTDTQYF | - | TRBJ2-3 | TRBV9 | 16 | -
TGTGCCAGCAGCTTAGCGGCTAGCACAGATACGCAGTATTTT | CASSLAASTDTQYF | - | TRBJ2-3 | TRBV6-4 | 14 | -
TGCGCCAGCAGCCGTTGGTCAGGGGGCTCGGGGGGGGCCAACGTCCTGACTTTC | CASSRWSGGSGGANVLTF | TRBD1 | TRBJ2-6 | TRBV4-3 | 18 | -
TGTGCCATCAGTGAAGGGCCTAGCGGGAGGGCGGGCACAGATACGCAGTATTTT | CAISEGPSGRAGTDTQYF | TRBD2 | TRBJ2-3 | TRBV10-3 | 18 | once
TGTGCCAGCAGCCCAGCCGGACTAGCGGGAGGATTCAATGAGCAGTTCTTC | CASSPAGLAGGFNEQFF | TRBD2 | TRBJ2-1 | TRBV7-6 | 17 | few
TGTGCCAGCAGCTTAAGGCCCACAGGAGATACGCAGTATTTT | CASSLRPTGDTQYF | - | TRBJ2-3 | TRBV7-6 | 14 | -
TGTGCCAGCAGCTTAGACGGGGGGCTCACAGATACGCAGTATTTT | CASSLDGGLTDTQYF | - | TRBJ2-3 | TRBV7-2 | 15 | -
TGTGCTAGTGGTTTGGTGGGACAGTCCAATGTGGAGCAGTACTTC | CASGLVGQSNVEQYF | TRBD1 | TRBJ2-5 | TRBV12-5 | 15 | once
TGTGCCAGCAGTCCAAGATCCGGGACAGGGCCTTATGGCTACACCTTC | CASSPRSGTGPYGYTF | TRBD1 | TRBJ1-2 | TRBV7-3 | 16 | -
TGTGCCACCAGCAGGGTACAGGGGGCCCCCTACAATGAGCAGTTCTTC | CATSRVQGAPYNEQFF | TRBD1 | TRBJ2-1 | TRBV15 | 16 | -
TGTGCCAGCAGCTTAGAGCTACAGGGAAGTGGAAACACCATATATTTT | CASSLELQGSGNTIYF | - | TRBJ1-3 | TRBV11-2 | 16 | -
TGTGCCAGCAGCTTTATTCCAGGGACTAGCGGGAGGTTTCGCGAGACCCAGTACTTC | CASSFIPGTSGRFRETQYF | TRBD2 | TRBJ2-5 | TRBV7-6 | 19 | -
TGTGCCAGCAGCTTGGGGACAGGGGTTCGCACAGATACGCAGTATTTT | CASSLGTGVRTDTQYF | TRBD1 | TRBJ2-3 | TRBV5-4 | 16 | -
TGTGCCAGCAGCTTGCATGGACAGGGCCCTACTAATGAAAAACTGTTTTTT | CASSLHGQGPTNEKLFF | TRBD1 | TRBJ1-4 | TRBV5-4 | 17 | -
TGCGCCAGCAGCTTGACAGGGTTTGTGAGCACTGAAGCTTTCTTT | CASSLTGFVSTEAFF | - | TRBJ1-1 | TRBV5-1 | 15 | -
TGCGCCAGCAGCTTGGACAGGGGTTACGAGCAGTACTTC | CASSLDRGYEQYF | TRBD1 | TRBJ2-7 | TRBV5-1 | 13 | -
TGCGCCAGCAGCTTTCAGCCCCCCGGGACAGGGATCTTCGTTACGCAGTATTTT | CASSFQPPGTGIFVTQYF | TRBD1 | TRBJ2-3 | TRBV4-3 | 18 | -
TGTGCCAGTAGTATCATCCAGGGGTCTGGAAACACCATATATTTT | CASSIIQGSGNTIYF | - | TRBJ1-3 | TRBV19 | 15 | -
TGTGCCAGCAGGATCTGGACAGGCCCGGGGGGGAACTATGGCTACACCTTC | CASRIWTGPGGNYGYTF | TRBD1 | TRBJ1-2 | TRBV2 | 17 | many
TGTGCCAGCAGATTTACGGGTCTCCCCAGCTACGAGCAGTACTTC | CASRFTGLPSYEQYF | - | TRBJ2-7 | TRBV2 | 15 | -
TGTGCCAGCAGTTACTCCGGACAGGGCTCCTACGAGCAGTACTTC | CASSYSGQGSYEQYF | TRBD1 | TRBJ2-7 | TRBV6-5 | 15 | few
TGTGCCAGCAGCTTGACAGGGAAAAATTCACCCCTCCACTTT | CASSLTGKNSPLHF | TRBD1 | TRBJ1-6 | TRBV7-3 | 14 | -
TGCGCCAGCAGCCTAGGGGACAGATGGGATCAGCCCCAGCATTTT | CASSLGDRWDQPQHF | TRBD1 | TRBJ1-5 | TRBV5-1 | 15 | few
TGCAGCGTCGGGACCGGGACAGTCTATGGCTACACCTTC | CSVGTGTVYGYTF | TRBD1 | TRBJ1-2 | TRBV29-1 | 13 | -
TGCAGCGCGCCGGGACAGGGGGGTGAAGCTTTCTTT | CSAPGQGGEAFF | TRBD1 | TRBJ1-1 | TRBV29-1 | 12 | -
TGTGCCAGCGGAGTAACAGAAGCTTTCTTT | CASGVTEAFF | - | TRBJ1-1 | TRBV2 | 10 | -
TGTGCCAGCAGTCGGACAGGAATTGGTGAAAAACTGTTTTTT | CASSRTGIGEKLFF | TRBD1 | TRBJ1-4 | TRBV27 | 14 | -
TGCAGTGCTTATAGGAACACTGAAGCTTTCTTT | CSAYRNTEAFF | - | TRBJ1-1 | TRBV20-1 | 11 | -
TGTGCCAGCAGTGCGAGACAGGGGGCCTCAGAACGCCTAGCCAAAAACATTCAGTACTTC | CASSARQGASERLAKNIQYF | TRBD1 | TRBJ2-4 | TRBV6-1 | 20 | -
TGTGCCAGCAGCGTAGTGGGTGGGAGGGGGTGGACAGATACGCAGTATTTT | CASSVVGGRGWTDTQYF | - | TRBJ2-3 | TRBV7-8 | 17 | -
TGTGCCTGGAGCCGCCTAGGGGCTACCTACGAGCAGTACTTC | CAWSRLGATYEQYF | - | TRBJ2-7 | TRBV30 | 14 | -
TGTGCCAGCTCGGGACAGGTCATGAACACTGAAGCTTTCTTT | CASSGQVMNTEAFF | TRBD1 | TRBJ1-1 | TRBV18 | 14 | -
TGTGCCAGCAGCGCGAGCGGGAGTGGACCTGGGGAGCTGTTTTTT | CASSASGSGPGELFF | TRBD2 | TRBJ2-2 | TRBV9 | 15 | once
TGTGCCAGCACGACTACGGGACAGCAAGAGACCCAGTACTTC | CASTTTGQQETQYF | TRBD1 | TRBJ2-5 | TRBV25-1 | 14 | -
TGTGCCAGCAGCTTAACCCCCGCAGGAGGTTCACCCCTCCACTTT | CASSLTPAGGSPLHF | - | TRBJ1-6 | TRBV7-3 | 15 | once
TGTGCCAGCTCACCGCGAATGGGAGGCACTGAAGCTTTCTTT | CASSPRMGGTEAFF | - | TRBJ1-1 | TRBV18 | 14 | few
TGCGCCAGCAGCCTCCAGGGGGAGTTTGAGCAGTTCTTC | CASSLQGEFEQFF | TRBD1 | TRBJ2-1 | TRBV4-3 | 13 | -
TGCGCCAGCAGCCCGGCCGAGAGGCAGGGAGGGGAGACCCAGTACTTC | CASSPAERQGGETQYF | TRBD2 | TRBJ2-5 | TRBV5-1 | 16 | -
TGTTCCAGCAGCTCTAGCGGGGGGGCCGGCCTAAACATTCAGTACTTC | CSSSSSGGAGLNIQYF | TRBD2 | TRBJ2-4 | TRBV7-9 | 16 | -
TGTGCCAGCAGCTTGAGGTTTGAAGCTTTCTTT | CASSLRFEAFF | - | TRBJ1-1 | TRBV13 | 11 | -
TGTGCCAGCAGTACCTACCAGGGCCGTGGCACAGATACGCAGTATTTT | CASSTYQGRGTDTQYF | - | TRBJ2-3 | TRBV27 | 16 | -
TGTGCCAGCAGTTTTTACAGGGGGCGAGGGGGAAACACCATATATTTT | CASSFYRGRGGNTIYF | TRBD1 | TRBJ1-3 | TRBV28 | 16 | -
TGTGCCAGCGCGCCTAGCGGGCTAAGCACAGATACGCAGTATTTT | CASAPSGLSTDTQYF | TRBD2 | TRBJ2-3 | TRBV19 | 15 | -